This record concerns one T cell receptor beta chain sequence. Its antigen is not known. Triplicate sorts, approximately 300,000 cells apiece, were made for each CD8+ T cell subset. The record originates from a study of CXCR3-negative and CXCR3-positive naive CD8 T cells. Study-level results: A higher hydrophobicity marked the TRB CDR3s of CXCR3-positive naive cells versus CXCR3-negative naive cells. TRB CDR3 properties served as the basis for inferring TCR strength, and surface CD5 was comparable between naive subsets.

CDR3 size: 15 residues. Through 5' RACE with UMI labels, the TRB cDNA libraries were prepared. TCRdb re-analyzed the 5' RACE reads; it lists each CDR3 protein once, without DNA. The sample holds about 89,000 distinct CDR3 sequences. This chain joins TRBV23-1 and TRBJ2-7; the TRBD2 assignment by TCRdb is unverifiable without DNA. TRBV23-1 is flagged as an ORF with uncertain function. The sequence came from a human donor in good health. Some clones in this sample may be carry-over from other donors' samples. Sequencing used naive CXCR3+ CD8+ T cells from blood. Subset here: CD45RO-CCR7+CD27+CD95- naive CD8+ T cells expressing CXCR3 (TNR3+). CDR3 sequence reads: CASRPAQGDSYEQYF.